This T cell receptor (beta chain) appears in the sequencing data of a study of blood T cell repertoires in COVID-19. TCRdb's copy holds only in-frame clones and misses some; the assay was immunoSEQ multiplex PCR. The sample comprises under 150,000 clones, around four fifths of which are singletons, and 25% rests with the top ten. The V gene's germline CDR1 is MGHRA and CDR2 YSYEKL. The CDR3 has 14 amino acids. V trimming: 2 bases; J trimming: 5 bases; junction bases outside the gene matches: 4. Sequencing was performed on peripheral blood. The chain uses TRBV4-1 and TRBJ2-3, with 7 bases matching TRBD1. This receptor was identified in a human donor in a cohort sampled during active COVID-19. The CDR3 sequence is CASSQRDRRDTQYF. The CDR3 DNA reads TGCGCCAGCAGCCAAAGGGACAGAAGAGATACGCAGTATTTT.